A single sample is the source of the 31 T cell receptor beta chains below, sequenced in a study of T-cell memory formation after mild COVID-19. TCRdb fed the 5' RACE reads into MiXCR, producing one record per CDR3 protein. The data contain 250,000 to 350,000 distinct CDR3 sequences, more than 13% of them singletons. Sequenced input: PBMCs or a T cell subset sorted from them (not recorded which). The receptor set was obtained from a man younger than 35 who had mild COVID-19 (a few samples of this study predate the infection). Cell type and time point are not known.

This clonotype was found many times. The chain carries TRBV20-1 and TRBJ2-2; 11 positions agree with TRBD2. This CDR3 contains 16 residues. J gave up 0 bases and V 4 bases, and 4 bases lay outside the gene matches. Germline V gene lookup returns CDR1 DFQATT and CDR2 SNEGSKA (reference sequence). CDR3 DNA: TGCAGTGCTAAGACTAGCGGGGCTCCGAACACCGGGGAGCTGTTTTTT. The encoded protein is CSAKTSGAPNTGELFF.

On this clonotype: The germline gene is not matched at one end of the junction; a read error may be the cause. The chain joins TRBV7-7 to TRBJ2-5; perhaps TRBD2 as D (6 bases). Germline V gives CDR1 SSHAT, CDR2 FNYEAQ (reference sequence). The CDR3 length is 14 residues. CDR3 loop: CASSLGLRQETQYF. CDR3 DNA: TGTGCTAGCAGCTTAGGACTACGACAAGAGACCCAGTACTTC.

The chain uses TRBV12-3 or TRBV12-4 and TRBJ1-1; D call uncertain. Trimming cost V 6 bases and J 0 bases, with 20 bases left between them. This CDR3 spans 17 amino acids. The CDR3 coding sequence is TGTGCCAGCAGGAGAAGCCCACTCAGGAGGGTGAACACTGAAGCTTTCTTT. Its translation is CASRRSPLRRVNTEAFF.

This clonotype was picked up a small number of times. The gene calls are TRBV20-1 and TRBJ2-7, with D perhaps TRBD2 (6 bases). This CDR3 has 14 amino acids. CDR1 DFQATT and CDR2 SNEGSKA come from the germline V gene (reference sequence). Trimming left V 6 bases short and J 0 bases short, with 15 bases between. The CDR3 nucleotides read TGCAGTGCCGCTTCCCCGGGGGTCTCCTACGAGCAGTACGTC. Protein product: CSAASPGVSYEQYV.

The V and J genes are TRBV5-1 and TRBJ1-1; D is unresolved. The germline gives CDR1 SGHRS, CDR2 YFSETQ. V was trimmed by 0 bases and J by 8 bases, leaving 11 bases between them. This CDR3 region has 13 residues. CDR3 amino acids: CASSLGLIGEAFF. Written as DNA, the CDR3 is TGCGCCAGCAGCTTGGGGCTGATTGGGGAAGCTTTCTTT.

This clonotype was detected only a few times. The chain employs TRBV20-1 and TRBJ1-6, with TRBD1 matching over 7 bases. Germline V gives CDR1 DFQATT, CDR2 SNEGSKA (reference sequence). The CDR3 spans 13 residues. After removal of 5 bases from V and 5 bases from J, the junction contained 3 bases not matched to a gene. The CDR3 DNA is TGCAGTGCTGTGACAGGGAATAATTCACCCCTCCACTTT. Its protein product is CSAVTGNNSPLHF.

This clonotype was seen only a few times. The gene calls are TRBV4-2 and TRBJ2-7; 9 bases line up with TRBD2. This CDR3 region has 19 residues. Germline V gene data show CDR1 as LGHNA and CDR2 as YNFKEQ. V shed 5 bases, J shed 4 bases, and the junction held 21 bases outside the gene matches. CDR3 residues: CASSARGPVGGGASYEQYF. The CDR3 DNA sequence: TGTGCCAGCAGCGCAAGGGGTCCTGTTGGCGGGGGGGCGAGTTACGAGCAGTACTTC.

The gene calls are TRBV5-6 and TRBJ2-3; D not resolved. This CDR3 has 13 residues. Between the trimmed V and J ends, which lost 0 bases and 4 bases, there was a span of 6 bases. Germline assignment: CDR1 SGHDT and CDR2 YYEEEE. The CDR3 bases are TGTGCCAGCAGCTTGGATGTATCAGATACGCAGTATTTT. Protein product: CASSLDVSDTQYF.

The table lists this clonotype with a few counts. The chain has TRBV3-1 and TRBJ2-7, with 11 bases matching TRBD1. CDR3 length equals 15 residues. The V gene end was trimmed by 2 bases and the J gene end by 7 bases; junction bases not matched to a gene: 7. The germline V gene encodes CDR1 LGHDT and CDR2 YNNKEL (reference sequence). As DNA, the CDR3 is TGTGCCAGCAGCCAATACGGACAGGGGGCTGGTGAGCAGTACTTC. Residues: CASSQYGQGAGEQYF.

V gene TRBV6-5 combines with J gene TRBJ1-2; D perhaps matches TRBD1 (5 bases). CDR1 is MNHEY and CDR2 is SVGAGI in the germline V gene. CDR3 length: 15 residues. V was cut by 6 bases and J by 4 bases, with 18 bases left in between. CDR3 in amino acids: CASSRHRTDLYGYTF. CDR3 nucleotides: TGTGCCAGCAGCCGGCACAGGACGGACCTCTATGGCTACACCTTC.

This clonotype was seen ten or more times. The chain links TRBV5-1 to TRBJ2-1; a weak D match, TRBD1 (5 bases). CDR1 is SGHRS, CDR2 YFSETQ, per germline. The CDR3 totals 14 residues. Trimming took off 2 bases at V and 6 bases at J, with 12 bases between the two ends. DNA for the CDR3: TGCGCCAGCAGCTTTGCGTCAGGGCTCAATGAGCAGTTCTTC. Translated, it gives CASSFASGLNEQFF.

The rearrangement uses TRBV7-8 and TRBJ2-1, with D perhaps matching TRBD2 (7 bases). V was cut by 5 bases and J by 4 bases, with 15 bases left in between. The CDR3 contains 15 residues. The germline V gene has CDR1 SGHVS and CDR2 FQNEAQ. CDR3 sequence reads: CASSVEGGFYNEQFF. CDR3 DNA sequence: TGTGCCAGCAGCGTTGAGGGGGGGTTTTACAATGAGCAGTTCTTC. Using reference TRBV7-8 and TRBJ2-1 for the parts outside the CDR3, the full variable domain is GAGVSQSPRYKVAKRGQDVALRCDPISGHVSLFWYQQALGQGPEFLTYFQNEAQLDKSGLPSDRFFAERPEGSVSTLKIQRTQQEDSAVYLCASSVEGGFYNEQFFGPGTRLTVL.

This clonotype was found a few times. This chain connects TRBV27 to TRBJ1-1, with D maybe TRBD1 (6 bases). Germline assignment: CDR1 MNHEY and CDR2 SMNVEV (reference sequence). Trimming removed 10 bases from V and 5 bases from J, with 17 bases in between. The CDR3 consists of 13 residues. The CDR3 DNA is TGTGCCACGGGGGCTAGTCCGGGAACTGAAGCTTTCTTT. Translating it yields CATGASPGTEAFF.

V and J are TRBV7-8 and TRBJ2-1, with a weak D call TRBD1 (5 bases). Germline values: CDR1 SGHVS, CDR2 FQNEAQ. This CDR3 contains 11 residues. Trimming stripped 4 bases from V and 12 bases from J, with 10 bases between. For the CDR3, the DNA is TGTGCCAGCAGCTCGACAGTAAGGCAGTTCTTC. Its protein is CASSSTVRQFF.

Only a few counts were recorded for this clonotype. The V call is TRBV11-1, the J call TRBJ2-5; no clear D. The CDR3 has 12 residues. CDR1 SGHAT and CDR2 FQDESV come from the germline V gene (reference sequence). V was trimmed by 3 bases and J by 5 bases, leaving 7 bases between them. This CDR3 is CASSFQEETQYF. Here the CDR3 DNA reads TGTGCCAGCAGCTTCCAAGAGGAGACCCAGTACTTC.

This clonotype was recorded a few times. The chain has TRBV7-9 and TRBJ1-1; 7 bases agree with TRBD1. Trimming took 5 bases from V and 0 from J; bases not matched to a gene: 9. Per the germline V gene, CDR1 is SEHNR and CDR2 is FQNEAQ (reference sequence). The CDR3 totals 16 residues. The CDR3 spells CASSPRGQVMNTEAFF. The CDR3 nucleotides are TGTGCCAGCAGCCCGAGAGGACAGGTTATGAACACTGAAGCTTTCTTT.

The J gene is TRBJ1-5, the V gene TRBV7-2; D is ambiguous. Germline loops: CDR1 SGHTA, CDR2 FQGNSA. CDR3 length: 16 amino acids. Trimming took off 1 base at V and 0 bases at J, with 10 bases between the two ends. This chain's CDR3 is CASSLVVGYSNQPQHF. DNA of the CDR3: TGTGCCAGCAGCTTAGTGGTGGGTTATAGCAATCAGCCCCAGCATTTT.

This clonotype was seen a handful of times. The chain employs TRBV7-2 and TRBJ2-1; possibly TRBD2 for D (6 bases). Germline assignment: CDR1 SGHTA and CDR2 FQGNSA. The CDR3 loop spans 14 amino acids. V was shortened by 1 base and J by 9 bases, with 13 bases between the two germline ends. CDR3 protein: CASSLGRETGEQFF. The CDR3, as DNA: TGTGCCAGCAGCTTAGGTCGGGAGACGGGTGAGCAGTTCTTC.

The chain combines TRBV2 with TRBJ1-6; D ambiguous. V dropped 3 bases and J dropped 0 bases, with 6 bases sitting between them. This CDR3 spans 15 amino acids. Germline CDR1 reads SNHLY; CDR2 reads FYNNEI. The CDR3 bases are TGTGCCAGCAGTGAGCGGTTCTCCTATAATTCACCCCTCCACTTT. Residues: CASSERFSYNSPLHF.

The chain couples TRBV5-1 to TRBJ2-3, with 9 bases fitting TRBD2. There are 18 residues in the CDR3. Germline values: CDR1 SGHRS, CDR2 YFSETQ. The V segment lost 3 bases and the J segment 4 bases; nucleotides outside the gene matches: 15. Here the CDR3 reads CASSSPPWRGGNADTQYF. The CDR3 DNA reads as TGCGCCAGCAGCTCCCCCCCCTGGCGGGGGGGCAACGCAGATACGCAGTATTTT.

The rearrangement uses TRBV25-1 and TRBJ2-5, with no clear D. The germline V gene has CDR1 MGHDK and CDR2 SYGVNS. With 3 bases removed from V and 1 base from J, the gap between germline ends came to 12 bases. The CDR3 extends over 15 amino acids. The CDR3 DNA sequence: TGTGCCAGCAGTGAGGCCCCGTCGTTCCAAGAGACCCAGTACTTC. Its translation: CASSEAPSFQETQYF.

The chain uses TRBV7-8 and TRBJ1-5; the match to TRBD1 covers 10 bases. The CDR3 extends over 14 amino acids. Germline values: CDR1 SGHVS, CDR2 FQNEAQ. Losses at the gene ends were 5 bases for V and 6 bases for J; bases not matched to a gene: 4. The CDR3 DNA reads as TGTGCCAGCAGCGGGACAGGGGAGCGTCAGCCCCAGCATTTT. Translated: CASSGTGERQPQHF.

The chain combines TRBV27 with TRBJ2-7; 9 nucleotides align to TRBD1. The germline V gene encodes CDR1 MNHEY and CDR2 SMNVEV (reference sequence). This CDR3 spans 14 amino acids. The ends lost 6 bases at V and 0 bases at J; junction bases unmatched: 3. CDR3 amino acids: CASRLTGGSYEQYV. CDR3 in DNA: TGTGCCAGCAGATTGACAGGGGGCTCCTACGAGCAGTACGTC.

This chain links TRBV29-1 with TRBJ2-5, with a tentative D call TRBD1 (6 bases). The V end lost 7 bases, the J end lost 0 bases, and 12 bases lay between the germline ends. CDR3 size: 13 residues. The germline V gene has CDR1 SQVTM and CDR2 ANQGSEA. This CDR3 reads CSALDRNQETQYF. CDR3 sequence (DNA): TGCAGCGCCTTGGACAGAAACCAAGAGACCCAGTACTTC.

This clonotype was seen more than once but under ten times. The chain combines TRBV6-2 or TRBV6-3 with TRBJ2-7; D possibly corresponds to TRBD1 (6 bases). Trimming removed 8 bases from V and 0 bases from J, with 8 bases in between. Germline V lookup: CDR1 MNHEY, CDR2 SVGEGT. This CDR3 comprises 12 residues. This CDR3 reads CASGQSSYEQYF. CDR3 DNA: TGTGCCAGCGGACAGAGCTCCTACGAGCAGTACTTC.

The J gene is TRBJ1-5, the V gene TRBV20-1; D perhaps matches TRBD1 (5 bases). The CDR3 is 14 amino acids. Germline V CDR1 and CDR2: DFQATT, SNEGSKA (reference sequence). The V and J ends lost 6 bases and 5 bases respectively, with 17 bases between them. Written as DNA, the CDR3 is TGCAGTGCCACCCACGGGGCGGGGGATCAGCCCCAGCATTTT. Translating gives CSATHGAGDQPQHF.

This clonotype occurred a few times. The chain combines TRBV18 with TRBJ2-2; no definite D call. The CDR3 has 13 amino acids. V gave up 5 bases and J gave up 4 bases, with 8 bases separating them. The V gene's germline CDR1 is KGHSH and CDR2 LQKENI. CDR3 in amino acids: CASSDTATGELFF. CDR3 DNA: TGTGCCAGCTCAGACACTGCCACCGGGGAGCTGTTTTTT. Full variable domain (rest looked up from reference TRBV18 and TRBJ2-2): NAGVMQNPRHLVRRRGQEARLRCSPMKGHSHVYWYRQLPEEGLKFMVYLQKENIIDESGMPKERFSAEFPKEGPSILRIQQVVRGDSAAYFCASSDTATGELFFGEGSRLTVL.

This clonotype appeared a few times. The chain links TRBV12-3 or TRBV12-4 to TRBJ2-1; no definite D call. This CDR3 contains 15 residues. Trimming stripped 5 bases from V and 1 base from J, with 12 bases between. The CDR3 loop is CASSPIGVSYNEQFF. DNA of the CDR3: TGTGCCAGCAGTCCGATAGGAGTTTCCTACAATGAGCAGTTCTTC.

Only a few counts were recorded for this clonotype. This chain links TRBV6-6 with TRBJ2-5; D is uncertain. Germline CDR1 is MNHNY and CDR2 is SVGAGI (reference sequence). The CDR3 is made up of 11 amino acids. Trimming shortened V by 6 bases and J by 10 bases, and 12 bases separated the two germline ends. The CDR3 region is CASSPGAYQYF. The CDR3 bases are TGTGCCAGCAGCCCAGGAGCGTACCAGTACTTC.

V gene TRBV29-1 combines with J gene TRBJ2-7; D is unclear. The germline V gene encodes CDR1 SQVTM and CDR2 ANQGSEA. V shed 3 bases and J shed 6 bases, with 9 bases lying between them. The CDR3 sequence is 11 residues long. The CDR3 is CSVEFGAEQYF. The DNA of the CDR3 is TGCAGCGTTGAGTTCGGAGCCGAGCAGTACTTC.

This clonotype has more than one count but fewer than ten. CDR3 protein: CASSLEVGEAFF. The CDR3 bases are TGTGCCAGCAGCTTAGAAGTGGGGGAAGCTTTCTTT. The chain couples TRBV7-2 to TRBJ1-1, with D unresolved. Germline lookup yields CDR1 SGHTA and CDR2 FQGNSA. V lost 1 base, J lost 8 bases, and 8 bases lay in between. This CDR3 region has 12 residues.